The 14 T cell receptor beta chains below were found in one sample sequenced in a study of blood T cell repertoires in COVID-19. The table came from immunoSEQ multiplex PCR; TCRdb's copy has only in-frame clones and leaves some out. The sample contains roughly 70,000 clones, more than 80% of which appear only once. Sequenced sample: peripheral blood. Receptor source: a human donor in a cohort sampled during active COVID-19.

The chain links TRBV6-5 to TRBJ2-1; D possibly corresponds to TRBD1 (6 bases). The V end was cut by 3 bases, the J end by 10 bases, with 10 bases between. The CDR3 has 12 residues. Germline CDR1 reads MNHEY; CDR2 reads SVGAGI. CDR3 amino acids: CASSYNQGEQFF. Here the CDR3 DNA reads TGTGCCAGCAGTTATAATCAGGGGGAGCAGTTCTTC.

V gene TRBV4-1 combines with J gene TRBJ2-1; 11 bases match TRBD2. Trimming at V came to 1 base and at J to 10 bases, leaving 15 bases not matched to a gene. The CDR3 sequence is 18 residues long. Looked up from germline, CDR1 is MGHRA and CDR2 is YSYEKL. The CDR3 DNA sequence: TGCGCCAGCAGCCAAGGGGTCGGCCGACTAGCGGGGTTGGGAGAGCAGTTCTTC. The encoded protein is CASSQGVGRLAGLGEQFF.

This clone was counted a single time. The V gene is TRBV11-2, the J gene TRBJ2-5, with 11 bases identical to TRBD2. J lost 3 bases, V lost 2 bases, and 5 bases had no gene match. The CDR3 covers 16 residues. CDR1 SGHAT and CDR2 FQNNGV come from the germline V gene. CDR3 residues: CASSLRLAGGEETQYF. CDR3 nucleotide sequence: TGTGCCAGCAGCTTACGGCTAGCGGGGGGAGAAGAGACCCAGTACTTC.

The genes are TRBV10-3 and TRBJ2-2; possibly TRBD1 for D (5 bases). Trimming shortened V by 3 bases and J by 7 bases, and 12 bases separated the two germline ends. CDR3 length equals 14 residues. The germline V gene encodes CDR1 ENHRY and CDR2 SYGVKD. Here the CDR3 DNA reads TGTGCCATCAGTGAAGCAGGGTTGGACGGGGAGCTGTTTTTT. Residues: CAISEAGLDGELFF.

The CDR3 is CASSLEGQVNQPQHF. The CDR3 DNA reads as TGCGCCAGCAGCTTGGAGGGACAGGTTAATCAGCCCCAGCATTTT. The chain uses TRBV5-1 and TRBJ1-5; TRBD1 aligns across 8 bases. The CDR3 length is 15 residues. The ends lost 0 bases at V and 4 bases at J; junction bases unmatched: 3. The germline V gene encodes CDR1 SGHRS and CDR2 YFSETQ.

The DNA of the CDR3 is TGTGCCAGCAGCCCCCCCCTTCAAACCGGGACAGCGAGCACAGATACGCAGTATTTT. Protein sequence: CASSPPLQTGTASTDTQYF. The chain uses TRBV3-1 (or the pseudogene TRBV3-2) and TRBJ2-3; 7 positions match TRBD1. The V gene's germline CDR1 is LGHDT and CDR2 YNNKEL (reference sequence). V lost 4 bases to trimming and J lost 0 bases; unmatched junction nucleotides: 16. The CDR3 spans 19 residues.

The V and J genes are TRBV27 and TRBJ2-5, with D unresolved. CDR3 length: 13 amino acids. CDR1 is MNHEY, CDR2 SMNVEV, per germline (reference sequence). The V end was cut by 6 bases, the J end by 5 bases, with 13 bases between. The DNA of the CDR3 is TGTGCCAGCAGCCCTCTAACCAGGGAGACCCAGTACTTC. Translated: CASSPLTRETQYF.

This clone has only a few counts. The chain is built from TRBV5-1 and TRBJ2-7; 9 bases are shared with TRBD1. The CDR3 totals 15 residues. CDR1 and CDR2 (germline): SGHRS, YFSETQ. V was clipped by 7 bases and J by 2 bases; unmatched bases: 10. Here the CDR3 DNA reads TGCGCCAGCGGCGTGTCGGGACAGGGACCCTACGAGCAGTACTTC. This codes for CASGVSGQGPYEQYF. Drawing the rest from reference TRBV5-1 and TRBJ2-7, the complete variable domain is KAGVTQTPRYLIKTRGQQVTLSCSPISGHRSVSWYQQTPGQGLQFLFEYFSETQRNKGNFPGRFSGRQFSNSRSEMNVSTLELGDSALYLCASGVSGQGPYEQYFGPGTRLTVT.

This chain uses TRBV20-1 with TRBJ2-1; no clear D. CDR3 length: 10 residues. Germline lookup yields CDR1 DFQATT and CDR2 SNEGSKA (reference sequence). V dropped 4 bases and J dropped 7 bases, with 5 bases sitting between them. The CDR3 sequence: CSATFNEQFF. The CDR3, as DNA: TGCAGTGCTACCTTTAATGAGCAGTTCTTC.

The V gene is TRBV10-3, the J gene TRBJ1-2, with TRBD1 identical over 7 bases. J lost 4 bases, V lost 10 bases, and 6 bases had no gene match. This CDR3 is built from 12 residues. CDR1 and CDR2 (germline): ENHRY, SYGVKD. This CDR3 reads CATTGEVYGYTF. CDR3 sequence (DNA): TGTGCCACCACAGGGGAGGTCTATGGCTACACCTTC.

The chain has TRBV20-1 and TRBJ1-1, with D unresolved. The CDR3 sequence is 13 residues long. The germline V gene encodes CDR1 DFQATT and CDR2 SNEGSKA (reference sequence). The V end was cut by 3 bases, the J end by 0 bases, with 8 bases between. CDR3: CSASNQMNTEAFF. CDR3 coding DNA: TGCAGTGCTAGTAATCAGATGAACACTGAAGCTTTCTTT.

The rearrangement joins TRBV5-1 to TRBJ2-2, with 13 bases lining up with TRBD2. Germline CDR1 is SGHRS and CDR2 is YFSETQ. The CDR3 is 18 amino acids. V lost 2 bases, J lost 1 base, and 5 bases stayed unmatched. The CDR3 DNA follows: TGCGCCAGCAGCTTTGGACTAGCGGGGGCCAAGAACACCGGGGAGCTGTTTTTT. Translated: CASSFGLAGAKNTGELFF.

The chain is built from TRBV10-3 and TRBJ2-2, with 8 bases that match TRBD2. After removal of 4 bases from V and 5 bases from J, the junction contained 6 bases not matched to a gene. Germline V gives CDR1 ENHRY, CDR2 SYGVKD. CDR3 length equals 15 residues. This CDR3 reads CAISAGGHNTGELFF. CDR3 sequence (DNA): TGTGCCATCAGTGCGGGGGGGCATAATACCGGGGAGCTGTTTTTT.

The chain has TRBV14 and TRBJ2-3, with TRBD2 matching over 12 bases. CDR3 length: 18 amino acids. V was clipped by 4 bases and J by 0 bases; unmatched bases: 8. The germline V gene has CDR1 SGHDN and CDR2 FVKESK. The CDR3 is CASSRTSGGPSSTDTQYF. As DNA, the CDR3 is TGTGCCAGCAGCCGAACTAGCGGGGGGCCCTCTAGCACAGATACGCAGTATTTT.